This T cell receptor (beta chain) came from a study of T-cell reconstitution after alpha-beta-depleted transplantation in children. Study-wide results and limits: Several hundred rapidly expanded clones from non-depleted graft cells reportedly supplied alpha-beta T cells about two months post-transplant. Where some patients showed high TCRbeta diversity at day 60, it came from recipient T cells and thymic progenitors that had survived. At the one-year point after transplant, T-cell counts and TCRbeta diversity were found to come mostly from T cells that had been newly produced.

CDR3 size: 14 residues. The V end lost 3 bases, the J end lost 1 base, and 9 bases lay between the germline ends. Per the germline V gene, CDR1 is MDHEN and CDR2 is SYDVKM. The TCRbeta library incorporated unique molecular identifiers. TCRdb itself ran the PCR reads through MiXCR, one entry per CDR3 protein. The repertoire has roughly 400,000 distinct CDR3 sequences, about 45% of them found once; the top ten carry under 30%. Note on this clonotype: What it recognizes is unknown.

This sample comprised PBMCs, obtained before TCRalphabeta/CD19-depleted stem cell transplant. This chain joins TRBV28 and TRBJ1-1, with a possible D match to TRBD1 (5 bases). The clonotype was recovered from a girl aged 2 to 10 with aplastic anemia, due to receive a stem cell transplant. The CDR3 DNA reads as TGTGCCAGCAGTTTGAGGGGTACGAACACTGAAGCTTTCTTT. It yields the protein CASSLRGTNTEAFF.